This T cell receptor (beta chain) was profiled in a study of blood T cell repertoires in COVID-19. Looking at the study overall: The United States, Italy and Spain provided the acute and convalescent COVID-19 samples. PBMCs, B-cell-depleted T cells, or T cells provided the cDNA or gDNA that made up the material.

In the original workflow: Reference gene primer amplification in the assay estimated nucleated cell counts. Clones were read by immunoSEQ multiplex PCR, and TCRdb kept only the in-frame ones, dropping some. V and J calls and clone size are given by that table; D and trimming were obtained from the DNA. The data hold some 94,000 clones, with roughly 84% observed a single time. This clone showed up just once. The CDR3 consists of 19 residues. Trimming at V came to 4 bases and at J to 5 bases, leaving 17 bases not matched to a gene. Germline V gene sequence: CDR1 MDHEN, CDR2 SYDVKM. Sequencing used peripheral blood. This chain links TRBV28 with TRBJ2-7; 13 nucleotides agree with TRBD2. This TCR was recovered from a man in his 70s with active or convalescent COVID-19. Here the CDR3 reads CASSSATQTSGGAIHEQYF. Here the CDR3 DNA reads TGTGCCAGCAGTTCCGCGACTCAAACTAGCGGGGGGGCCATCCACGAGCAGTACTTC.